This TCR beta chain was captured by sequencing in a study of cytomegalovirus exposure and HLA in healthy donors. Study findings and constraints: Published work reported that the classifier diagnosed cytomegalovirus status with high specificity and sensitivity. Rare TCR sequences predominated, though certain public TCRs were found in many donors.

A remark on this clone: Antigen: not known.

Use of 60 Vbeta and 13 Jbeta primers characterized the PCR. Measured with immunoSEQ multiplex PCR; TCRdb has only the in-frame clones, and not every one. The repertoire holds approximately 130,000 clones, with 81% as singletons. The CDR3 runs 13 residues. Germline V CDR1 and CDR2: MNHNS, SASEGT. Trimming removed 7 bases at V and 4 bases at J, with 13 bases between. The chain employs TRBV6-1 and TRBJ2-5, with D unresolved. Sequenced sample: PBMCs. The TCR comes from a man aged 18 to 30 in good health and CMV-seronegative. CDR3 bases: TGTGCCAGCACTTACCTGCGTGGAGAGACCCAGTACTTC. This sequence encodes CASTYLRGETQYF.